The 30 T cell receptor beta chains presented below share a single source sample, sequenced in a study of cytomegalovirus exposure and HLA in healthy donors. Generated by immunoSEQ multiplex PCR, the TCRdb table keeps only in-frame clones and is missing some. Seen here are 150,000 to 200,000 clones, approximately 85% observed once, and the top ten hold more than 1.1%. The sample comprised PBMCs. All receptors derive from a woman younger than 35 in good health and CMV-seronegative.

This chain uses TRBV10-3 with TRBJ1-2; 10 nucleotides line up with TRBD1. The CDR3 has 15 amino acids. Germline assignment: CDR1 ENHRY and CDR2 SYGVKD. The V gene end was trimmed by 2 bases and the J gene end by 3 bases; junction bases not matched to a gene: 3. CDR3: CAISEPGQGDYGYTF. CDR3 sequence (DNA): TGTGCCATCAGTGAGCCCGGACAGGGGGACTATGGCTACACCTTC.

J is TRBJ2-2 and V is TRBV10-3, with TRBD2 matching 7 bases. Germline trimming cut 7 bases from V and 6 bases from J; bases unmatched to any gene: 5. This CDR3 comprises 13 residues. In germline, CDR1 is ENHRY, CDR2 SYGVKD. CDR3 residues: CAITAGEPGELFF. DNA of the CDR3: TGTGCCATCACCGCGGGGGAACCCGGGGAGCTGTTTTTT.

The CDR3 DNA reads TGTGCCAGCCGCAAACCTAACGCGGGGGGCAGCTACAATGAGCAGTTCTTC. It is translated as CASRKPNAGGSYNEQFF. J is TRBJ2-1 and V is TRBV25-1; 8 positions agree with TRBD2. Germline V CDR1 and CDR2: MGHDK, SYGVNS. The CDR3 has 17 amino acids. The V gene end was trimmed by 8 bases and the J gene end by 3 bases; junction bases not matched to a gene: 15.

The rearrangement joins TRBV5-4 to TRBJ1-1; 10 bases fit TRBD1. V lost 4 bases and J lost 5; bases outside the gene matches: 5. Per germline, CDR1 SGHNT and CDR2 YYREEE (reference sequence). The CDR3 totals 14 residues. DNA of the CDR3: TGTGCCAGCAGCGTGGGACAGGGGAGGACTGAAGCTTTCTTT. Its translation: CASSVGQGRTEAFF.

CDR3 nucleotides: TGTGCCAGCAGTGAACAGGGGGCGTATCAGCCCCAGCATTTT. Translating gives CASSEQGAYQPQHF. The V gene is TRBV6-4, the J gene TRBJ1-5, with TRBD1 identical over 9 bases. The CDR3 runs to 14 residues. CDR1 and CDR2 from the germline V gene are MRHNA and SNTAGT. V was pared by 3 bases and J by 5 bases, with 2 bases of the junction left unmatched.

This clone was found a few times. The chain uses TRBV27 and TRBJ2-7, with D possibly TRBD1 on 6 matching bases. This CDR3 is 15 amino acids long. The V gene lost 5 bases and the J gene lost 3 bases, with 17 bases spanning the gap. Looked up from germline, CDR1 is MNHEY and CDR2 is SMNVEV (reference sequence). The CDR3 reads CASSPSYREFYEQYF. In DNA form, the CDR3 reads TGTGCCAGCAGTCCCTCGTACAGGGAATTCTACGAGCAGTACTTC.

The gene calls are TRBV18 and TRBJ1-1; D is possibly TRBD1 (6 bases). The germline V and J ends were trimmed by 1 base and 4 bases, with 19 bases remaining between them. The CDR3 spans 17 residues. Germline CDR1 and CDR2: KGHSH and LQKENI. CDR3 sequence: CASSPRAGAPRSTEAFF. In DNA, the CDR3 is TGTGCCAGCTCACCACGGGCAGGGGCCCCCCGGAGCACTGAAGCTTTCTTT. The full variable domain, in which reference TRBV18 and TRBJ1-1 provide the parts outside the CDR3, is NAGVMQNPRHLVRRRGQEARLRCSPMKGHSHVYWYRQLPEEGLKFMVYLQKENIIDESGMPKERFSAEFPKEGPSILRIQQVVRGDSAAYFCASSPRAGAPRSTEAFFGQGTRLTVV.

The chain joins TRBV5-4 to TRBJ2-3; 9 bases agree with TRBD2. Germline values: CDR1 SGHNT, CDR2 YYREEE (reference sequence). V shed 1 base, J shed 6 bases, and the junction held 12 bases outside the gene matches. The CDR3 has 17 residues. The CDR3 DNA reads TGTGCCAGCAGCTTGCCACGGCGGGGGGGCCGTGGGGATACGCAGTATTTT. Translation: CASSLPRRGGRGDTQYF.

Only one count was recorded for this clone. The chain employs TRBV2 and TRBJ1-5; D not resolved. CDR1 is SNHLY, CDR2 FYNNEI, per germline. Trimming shortened V by 4 bases and J by 3 bases, and 7 bases separated the two germline ends. CDR3 length equals 13 residues. The CDR3 sequence: CASSVQDNQPQHF. CDR3 in DNA: TGTGCCAGCAGTGTCCAGGACAATCAGCCCCAGCATTTT. Filled out from reference TRBV2 and TRBJ1-5, the complete variable domain reads EPEVTQTPSHQVTQMGQEVILRCVPISNHLYFYWYRQILGQKVEFLVSFYNNEISEKSEIFDDQFSVERPDGSNFTLKIRSTKLEDSAMYFCASSVQDNQPQHFGDGTRLSIL.

The rearrangement joins TRBV10-3 to TRBJ1-2, with TRBD1 matching over 8 bases. The J segment lost 8 bases and the V segment lost 2 bases, leaving 7 bases of the junction unmatched. The length of the CDR3 is 14 residues. Germline V gene sequence: CDR1 ENHRY, CDR2 SYGVKD. The CDR3 DNA follows: TGTGCCATCAGTGAGGGACAGGGAAGGGGAGGCTACACCTTC. Residues: CAISEGQGRGGYTF.

The V and J genes are TRBV5-1 and TRBJ1-1; a weak D match, TRBD1 (6 bases). The CDR3 runs to 15 residues. Germline V CDR1 and CDR2: SGHRS, YFSETQ. Trimming removed 0 bases at V and 4 bases at J, with 13 bases between. The CDR3 region is CASSLVSLRGTEAFF. The CDR3, as DNA: TGCGCCAGCAGCTTGGTCTCCCTCAGGGGCACTGAAGCTTTCTTT. The whole variable domain, remainder taken from reference TRBV5-1 and TRBJ1-1, is KAGVTQTPRYLIKTRGQQVTLSCSPISGHRSVSWYQQTPGQGLQFLFEYFSETQRNKGNFPGRFSGRQFSNSRSEMNVSTLELGDSALYLCASSLVSLRGTEAFFGQGTRLTVV.

V and J are TRBV19 and TRBJ2-2, with 7 nucleotides matching TRBD2. The length of the CDR3 is 15 residues. Germline trimming cut 3 bases from V and 2 bases from J; bases unmatched to any gene: 3. CDR1 and CDR2 from the germline V gene are LNHDA and SQIVND (reference sequence). This CDR3 reads CASSISGINTGELFF. Written as DNA, the CDR3 is TGTGCCAGTAGTATCAGCGGGATTAACACCGGGGAGCTGTTTTTT.

The rearrangement uses TRBV7-8 and TRBJ1-5; D uncertain. The germline V and J ends were trimmed by 4 bases and 0 bases, with 13 bases remaining between them. The CDR3 contains 16 residues. Germline V gives CDR1 SGHVS, CDR2 FQNEAQ. This chain's CDR3 is CASSSQAGFSNQPQHF. CDR3 sequence (DNA): TGTGCCAGCAGCTCTCAAGCGGGATTTAGCAATCAGCCCCAGCATTTT.

The chain employs TRBV6-5 and TRBJ2-2; TRBD2 aligns across 8 bases. Germline V lookup: CDR1 MNHEY, CDR2 SVGAGI. CDR3 size: 13 residues. The J segment lost 3 bases and the V segment lost 10 bases, leaving 4 bases of the junction unmatched. The CDR3 spells CATGTRYTGELFF. The CDR3 coding sequence is TGTGCCACCGGGACTAGATACACCGGGGAGCTGTTTTTT.

This chain connects TRBV9 to TRBJ1-2; D possibly corresponds to TRBD1 (6 bases). CDR3 length: 15 residues. Trimming stripped 3 bases from V and 5 bases from J, with 17 bases between. Germline V gene lookup returns CDR1 SGDLS and CDR2 YYNGEE. The CDR3 DNA is TGTGCCAGCAGCGCCAGACCGGACAGCCGTTATGGCTACACCTTC. Translating it yields CASSARPDSRYGYTF.

This chain links TRBV6-6 with TRBJ2-7; possible D gene TRBD1, 6 bases. The germline V gene has CDR1 MNHNY and CDR2 SVGAGI (reference sequence). CDR3 length: 14 residues. Trimming shortened V by 4 bases and J by 4 bases, and 14 bases separated the two germline ends. CDR3 bases: TGTGCCAGCAGTTCCCCCGTTAGGGGGTACGAGCAGTACTTC. It codes for CASSSPVRGYEQYF.

The chain recombines TRBV7-5 with TRBJ1-3; the D call of TRBD1 is as the table states it, not checked on the DNA. TRBV7-5 is deemed a pseudogene. The CDR3 spans 14 residues. The CDR3 nucleotides are TGTGTCAGAAGCTTAGCCCCAGGGGCGAACACCATATATTTT. It specifies CVRSLAPGANTIYF.

The rearrangement uses TRBV14 and TRBJ2-1; D unclear. V was shortened by 4 bases and J by 10 bases, with 8 bases between the two germline ends. The CDR3 extends over 11 amino acids. Per germline, CDR1 SGHDN and CDR2 FVKESK. CDR3 region: CASSLLEEQFF. CDR3 DNA: TGTGCCAGCAGCCTTTTGGAGGAGCAGTTCTTC.

The rearrangement links TRBV10-1 to TRBJ1-1; no firm D call. Germline V gene sequence: CDR1 WNHNN, CDR2 SYGVQD (reference sequence). The V end was cut by 3 bases, the J end by 4 bases, with 15 bases between. The CDR3 covers 15 residues. CDR3 region: CASSDFSSPSTEAFF. CDR3 nucleotides: TGCGCCAGCAGTGATTTTTCTTCTCCTAGCACTGAAGCTTTCTTT.

The chain uses TRBV19 and TRBJ2-1; 9 bases are shared with TRBD2. Germline V gene data show CDR1 as LNHDA and CDR2 as SQIVND (reference sequence). There are 15 residues in the CDR3. V trimming: 3 bases; J trimming: 8 bases; junction bases outside the gene matches: 8. The CDR3 protein is CASSMGGLAPYEQFF. The DNA of the CDR3 is TGTGCCAGTAGTATGGGGGGACTAGCCCCCTATGAGCAGTTCTTC.

This rearrangement joins TRBV5-6 to TRBJ2-2; D gene uncertain. Germline V gene lookup returns CDR1 SGHDT and CDR2 YYEEEE. This CDR3 is built from 16 residues. V was shortened by 0 bases and J by 9 bases, with 18 bases between the two germline ends. CDR3 bases: TGTGCCAGCAGCTTGGGAACAGTGCCCCGTGGCTGGGAGCTGTTTTTT. Amino acids: CASSLGTVPRGWELFF.

V gene TRBV7-9 combines with J gene TRBJ2-3, with D possibly TRBD1 on 5 matching bases. V lost 3 bases and J lost 0, with 10 bases in between. Germline V gene sequence: CDR1 SEHNR, CDR2 FQNEAQ (reference sequence). This CDR3 has 15 residues. For the CDR3, the DNA is TGTGCCAGCAGCTTCGGCAGGGCCAGCACAGATACGCAGTATTTT. Translated, it gives CASSFGRASTDTQYF.

This rearrangement joins TRBV27 to TRBJ2-1, with TRBD1 matching over 11 bases. Per the germline V gene, CDR1 is MNHEY and CDR2 is SMNVEV (reference sequence). The CDR3 sequence is 16 residues long. V shed 5 bases, J shed 0 bases, and the junction held 3 bases outside the gene matches. CDR3 bases: TGTGCCAGCAGTCCCGGACAGGGGGCCTCCTACAATGAGCAGTTCTTC. It yields the protein CASSPGQGASYNEQFF.

The rearrangement links TRBV2 to TRBJ1-2; D is unresolved. CDR3 size: 13 residues. Germline CDR1 and CDR2: SNHLY and FYNNEI. The V end was cut by 4 bases, the J end by 8 bases, with 14 bases between. Here the CDR3 DNA reads TGTGCCAGCAGTGCTGGTAGCATCAAGGGCTACACCTTC. Amino acids: CASSAGSIKGYTF.

The genes are TRBV19 and TRBJ1-1; a weak D match, TRBD1 (5 bases). V dropped 10 bases and J dropped 4 bases, with 13 bases sitting between them. CDR3 length: 12 residues. Germline V gene lookup returns CDR1 LNHDA and CDR2 SQIVND (reference sequence). CDR3 DNA sequence: TGTGCCACTAGGTGGGGGGGCACTGAAGCTTTCTTT. This gives the protein CATRWGGTEAFF.

The J gene is TRBJ2-1, the V gene TRBV9; no definite D call. V gave up 4 bases and J gave up 8 bases, with 13 bases separating them. Germline loops: CDR1 SGDLS, CDR2 YYNGEE. This CDR3 spans 13 amino acids. This CDR3 reads CASSSRGVDEQFF. The CDR3, as DNA: TGTGCCAGCAGCTCCCGAGGAGTGGATGAGCAGTTCTTC.

The chain couples TRBV5-1 to TRBJ2-1, with 8 bases that match TRBD1. This CDR3 region has 14 residues. CDR1 is SGHRS, CDR2 YFSETQ, per germline. With V trimmed by 4 bases and J by 8 bases, 8 bases remained unmatched. The CDR3 region has the DNA TGCGCCAGCAGCCGACGACAGGGGCGCTATGAGCAGTTCTTC. Its translation is CASSRRQGRYEQFF.

The chain combines TRBV6-1 with TRBJ1-2, with TRBD1 matching 9 bases. CDR3 length: 15 amino acids. Per the germline V gene, CDR1 is MNHNS and CDR2 is SASEGT. Losses at the gene ends were 6 bases for V and 6 bases for J; bases not matched to a gene: 11. The CDR3 DNA reads TGTGCCAGCAGAGGAGCGGCAGGACAGGGGAATGGCTACACCTTC. Protein product: CASRGAAGQGNGYTF.

The V call is TRBV18, the J call TRBJ1-2; tentative D call: TRBD1 (5 bases). Trimming took off 2 bases at V and 8 bases at J, with 18 bases between the two ends. CDR1 and CDR2 from the germline V gene are KGHSH and LQKENI. The CDR3 loop spans 15 amino acids. The CDR3 is CASSPSAGISWGYTF. The CDR3 region has the DNA TGTGCCAGCTCACCATCCGCAGGGATCAGTTGGGGCTACACCTTC. Full variable domain (rest looked up from reference TRBV18 and TRBJ1-2): NAGVMQNPRHLVRRRGQEARLRCSPMKGHSHVYWYRQLPEEGLKFMVYLQKENIIDESGMPKERFSAEFPKEGPSILRIQQVVRGDSAAYFCASSPSAGISWGYTFGSGTRLTVV.

The chain couples TRBV5-1 to TRBJ1-2, with 7 bases lining up with TRBD1. This CDR3 has 14 residues. Trimming cost V 4 bases and J 6 bases; bases outside gene matches: 9. Per the germline V gene, CDR1 is SGHRS and CDR2 is YFSETQ. The CDR3 loop reads CASSLQGYEDGYTF. The CDR3 DNA reads as TGCGCCAGCAGCCTACAGGGGTACGAAGATGGCTACACCTTC.